Described below is a single T cell receptor (beta chain) sequence and its context. Its antigen is undetermined. This CDR3 has 14 amino acids. The germline CDR1 and CDR2 sequences are MGHRA and YSYEKL. V shed 6 bases and J 7 bases; nucleotides not matched to a gene: 3. This sample was included in a study of graft-versus-host responses after intestinal transplantation. Study background: Grafts were multivisceral, liver-intestinal, or isolated intestinal. Every recipient had anti-thymocyte globulin induction and 3 to 4 years of tacrolimus plus steroids.

Sequenced by immunoSEQ multiplex PCR; TCRdb stores in-frame clones only, minus some. The sample holds roughly 46,000 clones; approximately 92% are singletons and the top ten take about 5.5%. Study findings and constraints: Detected in recipient marrow were GvH clones, some of which were first observed in ileum or blood. Circulating GvH clone levels at their peak were associated with HvG declines (early post-transplant).

The chain joins TRBV4-1 to TRBJ2-2; 12 nucleotides agree with TRBD2. The sequences come from PBMCs, collected more than 750 days after a first intestinal transplant, on the day of a second. The clonotype originates from a human patient who received an intestinal transplant, so some T cells may come from the graft donor. The CDR3 reads CASSGLAGNGELFF. CDR3 nucleotide sequence: TGCGCCAGCAGTGGACTAGCGGGGAACGGGGAGCTGTTTTTT.